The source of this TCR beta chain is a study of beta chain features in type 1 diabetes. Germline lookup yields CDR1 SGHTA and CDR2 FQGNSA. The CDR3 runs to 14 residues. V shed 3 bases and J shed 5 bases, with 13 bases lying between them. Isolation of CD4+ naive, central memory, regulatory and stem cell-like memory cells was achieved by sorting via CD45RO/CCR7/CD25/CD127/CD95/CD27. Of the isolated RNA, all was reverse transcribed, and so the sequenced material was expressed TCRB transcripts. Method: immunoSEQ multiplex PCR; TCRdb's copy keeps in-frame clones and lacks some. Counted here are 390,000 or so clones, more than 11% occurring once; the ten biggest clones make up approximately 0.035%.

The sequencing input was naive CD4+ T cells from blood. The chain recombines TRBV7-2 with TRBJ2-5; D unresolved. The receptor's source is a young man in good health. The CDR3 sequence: CASSFRRGPETQYF. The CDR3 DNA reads TGTGCCAGCAGCTTCAGACGCGGCCCGGAGACCCAGTACTTC. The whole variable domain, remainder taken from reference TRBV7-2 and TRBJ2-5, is GAGVSQSPSNKVTEKGKDVELRCDPISGHTALYWYRQSLGQGLEFLIYFQGNSAPDKSGLPSDRFSAERTGGSVSTLTIQRTQQEDSAVYLCASSFRRGPETQYFGPGTRLLVL.